This T cell receptor (beta chain) was identified in a study of cytomegalovirus exposure and HLA in healthy donors. General study findings and limits: Indistinguishable V segments such as TRBV6-2 and TRBV6-3 were excluded. Versus the approximately 670-donor mean, an Asian-associated ancestry cluster reportedly showed fewer N-insertions in a later analysis.

From germline, CDR1 is SNHLY and CDR2 FYNNEI. The CDR3 sequence is 15 residues long. J lost 7 bases, V lost 6 bases, and 11 bases had no gene match. About this clone itself: Antigen specificity is unknown.

A multiplex PCR was run with 60 Vbeta primers and 13 Jbeta primers. Produced via immunoSEQ multiplex PCR; TCRdb's table is partial and in-frame only. The sample has about 150,000 clones; around 77% are singletons. The V and J genes are TRBV2 and TRBJ1-4, with 7 bases matching TRBD1. The origin of this receptor is a middle-aged man in good health and CMV-seronegative. Sequenced input: PBMCs. In nucleotides, the CDR3 is TGTGCCAGCAGGGACAGGATATACGACGGTGAAAAACTGTTTTTT. Its protein product is CASRDRIYDGEKLFF.